The clone carrying this T cell receptor (beta chain) was seen more than once but under ten times. The sample comes from a study of blood T cell repertoires in COVID-19. Study-level information: PBMCs, B-cell-depleted T cells, or T cells provided the cDNA or gDNA that made up the material.

Germline V lookup: CDR1 MDHEN, CDR2 SYDVKM. The CDR3 consists of 13 residues. Trimming took off 7 bases at V and 0 bases at J, with 9 bases between the two ends. The method was immunoSEQ multiplex PCR; TCRdb's version includes in-frame clones alone and lacks a portion of them. The profile shows about 35,000 clones, under 90% of them singletons. This clonotype originated in a man aged 45 to 65 with acute or convalescent COVID-19. The V gene is TRBV28, the J gene TRBJ1-2, with D possibly matching TRBD1 (6 bases). The specimen was peripheral blood. The CDR3 region is CASTTGTNYGYTF. The CDR3 DNA follows: TGTGCCAGCACGACAGGAACTAACTATGGCTACACCTTC.